This T cell receptor beta chain was recorded in a study of T cell responses to AZD1222 COVID-19 vaccine. Produced via immunoSEQ multiplex PCR; TCRdb's table is partial and in-frame only. The sample carries approximately 92,000 clones, around 90% recorded once. The CDR3 extends over 13 amino acids. V lost 3 bases to trimming and J lost 4 bases, with 9 bases between them. This clonotype originated in an adult in good health. Material: peripheral blood, obtained on day 0 of AZD1222 vaccination. V and J are TRBV12-3 or TRBV12-4 and TRBJ1-1, with D tentatively TRBD1 (5 bases). The CDR3 bases are TGTGCCAGCAGTTTTGGGGGAATCACTGAAGCTTTCTTT. It encodes CASSFGGITEAFF.